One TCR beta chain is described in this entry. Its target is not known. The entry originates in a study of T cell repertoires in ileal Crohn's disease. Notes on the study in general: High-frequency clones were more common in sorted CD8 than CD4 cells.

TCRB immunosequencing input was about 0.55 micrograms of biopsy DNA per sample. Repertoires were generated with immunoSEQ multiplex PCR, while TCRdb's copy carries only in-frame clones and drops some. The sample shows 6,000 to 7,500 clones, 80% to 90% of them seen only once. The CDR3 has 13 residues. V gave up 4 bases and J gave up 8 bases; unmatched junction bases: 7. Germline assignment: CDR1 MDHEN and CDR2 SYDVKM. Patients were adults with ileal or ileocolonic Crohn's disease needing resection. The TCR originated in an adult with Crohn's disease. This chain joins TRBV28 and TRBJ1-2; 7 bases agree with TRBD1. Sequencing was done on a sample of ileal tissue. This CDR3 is CASSSGQWGGYTF. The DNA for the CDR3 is TGTGCCAGCAGTTCGGGACAGTGGGGAGGCTACACCTTC.